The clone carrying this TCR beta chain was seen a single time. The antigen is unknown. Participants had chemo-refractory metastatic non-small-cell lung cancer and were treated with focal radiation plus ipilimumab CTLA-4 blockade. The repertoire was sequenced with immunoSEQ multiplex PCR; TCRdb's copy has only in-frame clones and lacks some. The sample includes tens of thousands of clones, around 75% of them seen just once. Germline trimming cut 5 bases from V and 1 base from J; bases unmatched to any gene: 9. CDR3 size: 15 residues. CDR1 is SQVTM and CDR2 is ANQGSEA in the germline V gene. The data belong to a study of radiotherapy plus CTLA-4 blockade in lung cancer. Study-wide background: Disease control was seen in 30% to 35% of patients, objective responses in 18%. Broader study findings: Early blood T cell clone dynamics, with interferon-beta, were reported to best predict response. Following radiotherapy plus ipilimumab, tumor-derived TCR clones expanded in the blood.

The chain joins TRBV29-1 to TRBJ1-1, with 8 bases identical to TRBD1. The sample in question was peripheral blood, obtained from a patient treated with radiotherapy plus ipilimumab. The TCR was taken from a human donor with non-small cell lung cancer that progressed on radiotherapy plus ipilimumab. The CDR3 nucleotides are TGCAGCGTTACAGGACAGGGAGAGCCGAACACTGAAGCTTTCTTT. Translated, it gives CSVTGQGEPNTEAFF. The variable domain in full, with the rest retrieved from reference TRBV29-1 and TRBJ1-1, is SAVISQKPSRDICQRGTSLTIQCQVDSQVTMMFWYRQQPGQSLTLIATANQGSEATYESGFVIDKFPISRPNLTFSTLTVSNMSPEDSSIYLCSVTGQGEPNTEAFFGQGTRLTVV.